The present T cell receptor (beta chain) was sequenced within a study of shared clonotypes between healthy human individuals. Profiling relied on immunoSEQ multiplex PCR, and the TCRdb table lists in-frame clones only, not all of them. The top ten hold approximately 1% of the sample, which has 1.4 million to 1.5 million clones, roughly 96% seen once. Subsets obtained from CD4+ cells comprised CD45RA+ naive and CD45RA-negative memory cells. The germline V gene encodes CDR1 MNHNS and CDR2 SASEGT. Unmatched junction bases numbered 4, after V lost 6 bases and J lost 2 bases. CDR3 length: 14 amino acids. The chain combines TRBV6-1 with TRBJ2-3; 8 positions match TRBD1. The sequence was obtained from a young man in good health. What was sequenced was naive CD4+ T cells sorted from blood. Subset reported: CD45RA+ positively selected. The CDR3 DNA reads TGTGCCAGCAGGTACAGGGGGATCACAGATACGCAGTATTTT. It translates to CASRYRGITDTQYF.